What follows is one TCR beta chain and its context. Everyone who took part was roughly 18 to 89 years old, and they came from roughly 25 US areas. These data originate in a study of blood T cell repertoires in COVID-19. At the level of the study: Acute and convalescent COVID-19 specimens originated in the United States, Italy and Spain. The analysed material was cDNA or gDNA that came from T cells, B-cell-depleted T cells, or PBMCs.

Profiled with immunoSEQ multiplex PCR; TCRdb holds only in-frame clones, not every one. This table has over 130,000 clones, approximately 80% appearing once. Germline V CDR1 and CDR2: MDHEN, SYDVKM. V was shortened by 5 bases and J by 4 bases, with 15 bases between the two germline ends. The CDR3 is 14 amino acids. The clonotype comes from a woman under 30 who had been exposed to COVID-19. This chain links TRBV28 with TRBJ2-7; D not certain. The source material was PBMCs or T cells enriched from blood (not recorded which). CDR3 nucleotides: TGTGCCAGCAGTAACCAGAACCGGCGGTACGAGCAGTACTTC. Translated, it gives CASSNQNRRYEQYF.